The next 13 T cell receptor beta chains were all read from a single sample in a study of T cells in Graves' hyperthyroidism and ophthalmopathy. Amplification yielded TCR beta CDR3 regions, with RNA transcripts as the source. The HTBI set primed first-round TCR CDR3 RT-PCR. TCRdb reanalysed the multiplex PCR reads using MiXCR and keeps one entry per CDR3 protein. The sample contains about 520,000 distinct CDR3 sequences, roughly a quarter of which appear only once. Material: blood. The receptor source for this set is a woman aged 30 to 39 with Graves' ophthalmopathy.

The chain uses TRBV5-1 and TRBJ2-2, with 12 bases lining up with TRBD2. Unmatched junction bases numbered 3, after V lost 0 bases and J lost 6 bases. Germline V CDR1 and CDR2: SGHRS, YFSETQ. The CDR3 sequence is 16 residues long. The CDR3 is CASSLVTSGSAGELFF. The CDR3, as DNA: TGCGCCAGCAGCTTGGTGACTAGCGGGAGTGCCGGGGAGCTGTTTTTT.

The V call is TRBV30, the J call TRBJ2-5, with 7 bases that match TRBD1. The germline V gene has CDR1 GTSNPN and CDR2 SVGIG (reference sequence). CDR3 length equals 14 residues. The J segment lost 5 bases and the V segment lost 3 bases, leaving 9 bases of the junction unmatched. The CDR3 DNA reads TGTGCCTGGAGCCCCAAGGGGACAGTGGAGACCCAGTACTTC. Amino acid sequence: CAWSPKGTVETQYF.

This clonotype was counted at least ten times. This chain uses TRBV13 with TRBJ1-1; D is unclear. The CDR3 consists of 14 residues. CDR1 PRHDT and CDR2 FYEKMQ come from the germline V gene (reference sequence). Between the trimmed V and J ends, which lost 3 bases and 0 bases, there was a span of 8 bases. The CDR3 protein is CASSFSVLNTEAFF. The CDR3 nucleotides are TGTGCCAGCAGCTTTTCAGTCCTGAACACTGAAGCTTTCTTT.

V usage is TRBV6-2 or TRBV6-3 and J usage is TRBJ1-6; unclear D gene. This CDR3 has 11 residues. V lost 6 bases to trimming and J lost 10 bases, with 7 bases between them. Germline loops: CDR1 MNHEY, CDR2 SVGEGT. The CDR3 nucleotides are TGTGCCAGCAGAATGTTGTCACCCCTCCACTTT. Protein product: CASRMLSPLHF.

The sample holds many counts of this clonotype. V and J are TRBV12-5 and TRBJ2-7, with D possibly matching TRBD1 (7 bases). The CDR3 is made up of 14 amino acids. Germline V CDR1 and CDR2: LGHNT, FRNRAP. Between the trimmed V and J ends, which lost 6 bases and 3 bases, there was a span of 15 bases. The CDR3 loop is CASGPSQGGYEQYF. The CDR3 bases are TGTGCTAGTGGCCCGTCGCAGGGGGGCTACGAGCAGTACTTC.

There are many counts of this clonotype. The chain has TRBV11-2 and TRBJ1-1; D gene unclear. The germline V gene has CDR1 SGHAT and CDR2 FQNNGV. The CDR3 has 14 residues. Trimming took off 1 base at V and 1 base at J, with 7 bases between the two ends. The CDR3 coding sequence is TGTGCCAGCAGCTTAGGTAGGCAGAACACTGAAGCTTTCTTT. Encoded protein: CASSLGRQNTEAFF.

This clonotype was observed a handful of times. The rearrangement uses TRBV28 and TRBJ1-3, with a possible D match to TRBD1 (6 bases). Germline values: CDR1 MDHEN, CDR2 SYDVKM. V shed 2 bases and J shed 4 bases, with 12 bases lying between them. This CDR3 region has 15 residues. The CDR3 bases are TGTGCCAGCAGTTTACGGGGGGACACAGGAAACACCATATATTTT. It specifies CASSLRGDTGNTIYF.

This clonotype occurred once. The V and J genes are TRBV7-3 and TRBJ2-7; D not certain. Germline-derived CDR1 and CDR2 are SGHTA and FQGTGA. V was clipped by 4 bases and J by 4 bases, with 11 bases between them. This CDR3 has 13 residues. The CDR3 sequence: CASSSNPRYEQYF. In DNA, the CDR3 is TGTGCCAGCAGCTCCAACCCTAGATACGAGCAGTACTTC. The variable domain in full, with the rest retrieved from reference TRBV7-3 and TRBJ2-7, is GAGVSQTPSNKVTEKGKYVELRCDPISGHTALYWYRQSLGQGPEFLIYFQGTGAADDSGLPNDRFFAVRPEGSVSTLKIQRTERGDSAVYLCASSSNPRYEQYFGPGTRLTVT.

This clonotype has only a few counts. The V gene is TRBV14, the J gene TRBJ1-1; D is unclear. V gave up 0 bases and J gave up 0 bases, with 8 bases separating them. This CDR3 has 15 amino acids. Germline-derived CDR1 and CDR2 are SGHDN and FVKESK. The CDR3, as DNA: TGTGCCAGCAGCCAAGACAGTTTAATGAACACTGAAGCTTTCTTT. Protein product: CASSQDSLMNTEAFF.

This clonotype was observed many times. The genes are TRBV20-1 and TRBJ2-2; 7 nucleotides align to TRBD2. J was trimmed by 1 base and V by 3 bases; bases with no gene match: 2. The CDR3 is made up of 14 amino acids. Looked up from germline, CDR1 is DFQATT and CDR2 is SNEGSKA (reference sequence). The CDR3 bases are TGCAGTGCTAGCCCGGGGGGGAACACCGGGGAGCTGTTTTTT. Amino acid sequence: CSASPGGNTGELFF.

Many counts were recorded for this clonotype. The chain couples TRBV5-1 to TRBJ1-1; a possible D gene is TRBD1 (5 bases). This CDR3 comprises 15 residues. Germline V gene data show CDR1 as SGHRS and CDR2 as YFSETQ. Trimming left V 0 bases short and J 1 base short, with 10 bases between. The CDR3, as DNA: TGCGCCAGCAGCTTGGAGGGGACCCCGAACACTGAAGCTTTCTTT. It yields the protein CASSLEGTPNTEAFF.

Many counts were recorded for this clonotype. The V call is TRBV2, the J call TRBJ2-2, with D maybe TRBD1 (6 bases). The V gene's germline CDR1 is SNHLY and CDR2 FYNNEI. The CDR3 totals 14 residues. The V end was cut by 7 bases, the J end by 1 base, with 10 bases between. CDR3 DNA sequence: TGTGCCAGCACTCAGACAGGGAACACCGGGGAGCTGTTTTTT. Protein product: CASTQTGNTGELFF.

This clonotype was observed many times. The chain couples TRBV27 to TRBJ2-7; 10 bases are shared with TRBD1. V was pared by 4 bases and J by 3 bases, with 3 bases of the junction left unmatched. CDR1 MNHEY and CDR2 SMNVEV come from the germline V gene (reference sequence). The CDR3 has 14 amino acids. The CDR3 nucleotides read TGTGCCAGCAGTTCTCGGACAGGGGGCTACGAGCAGTACTTC. Protein: CASSSRTGGYEQYF.